This T cell receptor (beta chain) appears in the sequencing data of a study of T cell responses to AZD1222 COVID-19 vaccine. Whole-study context: Second-dose groups at about 4 or about 12 weeks were pooled. Overall study results and limits: Across spike, vaccine-associated CD4 TCRs were found, dominant at 160-218 and 743-854. There were repertoire samples only from the period after the peak T cell response.

Of note for this clone: Its specificity is unknown.

The protocol was immunoSEQ multiplex PCR, while the TCRdb copy is restricted to in-frame clones and leaves out a portion. The table shows 150,000 to 200,000 clones, with 94% occurring only once. CDR1 MGHRA and CDR2 YSYEKL come from the germline V gene. The CDR3 is made up of 14 amino acids. Trimming cost V 4 bases and J 1 base, with 10 bases left between them. The chain links TRBV4-1 to TRBJ1-1, with D hard to call. This clonotype was sampled from an adult in good health. The sample was peripheral blood, taken on day 0 of AZD1222 vaccination. CDR3 in DNA: TGCGCCAGCAGCCTCCGGGTCCGGAACACTGAAGCTTTCTTT. It codes for CASSLRVRNTEAFF.